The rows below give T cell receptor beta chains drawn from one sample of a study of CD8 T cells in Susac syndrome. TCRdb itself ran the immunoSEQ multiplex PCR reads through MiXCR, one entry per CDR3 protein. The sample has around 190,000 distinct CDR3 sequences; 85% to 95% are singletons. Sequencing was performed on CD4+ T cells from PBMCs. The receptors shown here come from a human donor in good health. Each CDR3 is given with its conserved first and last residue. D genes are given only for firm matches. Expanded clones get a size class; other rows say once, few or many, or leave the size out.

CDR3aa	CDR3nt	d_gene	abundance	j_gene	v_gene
CATSFFNEQFF	TGTGCCACCAGTTTTTTCAATGAGCAGTTCTTC	-	once	TRBJ2-1	TRBV24-1
CSARESGVNQYF	TGCAGTGCTAGAGAATCGGGGGTTAACCAGTACTTC	-	-	TRBJ2-5	TRBV20-1
CATSRVFTDTQYF	TGTGCCACCAGTCGGGTCTTCACAGATACGCAGTATTTT	-	-	TRBJ2-3	TRBV24-1
CASSQDGSGSPYNEQFF	TGCGCCAGCAGCCAAGATGGGTCGGGGTCACCCTACAATGAGCAGTTCTTC	-	-	TRBJ2-1	TRBV4-3
CSAPDRAHGYTF	TGCAGTGCTCCGGACAGGGCCCATGGCTACACCTTC	TRBD1	-	TRBJ1-2	TRBV20-1
CSASLARHYGYTF	TGCAGTGCTTCCCTGGCCAGACACTATGGCTACACCTTC	-	once	TRBJ1-2	TRBV20-1
CASSLMANKYEQFF	TGTGCCAGCAGCTTGATGGCCAATAAGTACGAGCAGTTCTTC	-	once	TRBJ2-1	TRBV5-4
CASSSGTGGRGEKLFF	TGTGCCAGCAGCTCCGGGACAGGGGGCAGGGGTGAAAAACTGTTTTTT	TRBD1	-	TRBJ1-4	TRBV7-9
CASSFPGLGLDEQFF	TGTGCCAGCAGTTTCCCGGGACTAGGTCTCGATGAGCAGTTCTTC	TRBD2	-	TRBJ2-1	TRBV27
CASSQGSSGNTIYF	TGTGCCAGCAGCCAAGGGAGCTCTGGAAACACCATATATTTT	-	-	TRBJ1-3	TRBV3-1
CASSQETSGRTIILYEQYF	TGCGCCAGCAGCCAAGAAACTAGCGGGAGGACCATTATCCTCTACGAGCAGTACTTC	TRBD2	-	TRBJ2-7	TRBV4-3
CASSQDTDEKLFF	TGCGCCAGCAGCCAAGATACCGATGAAAAACTGTTTTTT	-	-	TRBJ1-4	TRBV4-3
CSASGLARTYEQYF	TGCAGTGCTTCTGGACTAGCGCGAACCTACGAGCAGTACTTC	TRBD2	-	TRBJ2-7	TRBV20-1
CASSLGRALNTEAFF	TGTGCCAGCAGTTTGGGCCGGGCTCTGAACACTGAAGCTTTCTTT	-	once	TRBJ1-1	TRBV28
CSVEGGGDREQYF	TGCAGCGTTGAAGGCGGTGGGGACAGGGAGCAGTACTTC	TRBD1	-	TRBJ2-7	TRBV29-1
CASSGRVGTGELFF	TGTGCCAGCAGTGGAAGAGTAGGCACCGGGGAGCTGTTTTTT	-	-	TRBJ2-2	TRBV12-3/TRBV12-4
CASSLAGQQPQHF	TGTGCCAGCAGCTTAGCGGGACAGCAGCCCCAGCATTTT	TRBD1	-	TRBJ1-5	TRBV7-2
CASSPGGSGANVLTF	TGTGCCAGCAGCCCCGGAGGCTCTGGGGCCAACGTCCTGACTTTC	-	-	TRBJ2-6	TRBV7-3
CSAKGQGMANEKLFF	TGCAGTGCAAAGGGACAGGGGATGGCTAATGAAAAACTGTTTTTT	TRBD1	-	TRBJ1-4	TRBV20-1
CATSDFGRDNEQFF	TGTGCCACCAGTGATTTCGGAAGGGACAATGAGCAGTTCTTC	-	-	TRBJ2-1	TRBV24-1
CASSSANQPQHF	TGTGCCAGCAGTTCGGCTAATCAGCCCCAGCATTTT	-	-	TRBJ1-5	TRBV27
CASSLAGQNYGYTF	TGTGCCAGCAGCTTAGCGGGACAGAACTATGGCTACACCTTC	TRBD1	-	TRBJ1-2	TRBV7-2
CASSLIASYGAFF	TGTGCCAGCAGCTTAATTGCGAGTTATGGAGCTTTCTTT	-	-	TRBJ1-1	TRBV7-9
CATSDWRGSYGYTF	TGTGCCACCAGTGATTGGCGGGGTAGCTATGGCTACACCTTC	-	-	TRBJ1-2	TRBV24-1
CASSLGSRDQETQYF	TGTGCCAGCAGCTTAGGCTCCAGGGACCAAGAGACCCAGTACTTC	-	-	TRBJ2-5	TRBV13
CASGAADTQYF	TGTGCCAGCGGGGCCGCAGATACGCAGTATTTT	-	few	TRBJ2-3	TRBV6-5
CASSHGKQETQYF	TGTGCCAGCAGCCACGGCAAGCAAGAGACCCAGTACTTC	-	once	TRBJ2-5	TRBV3-1
CASSYIWDNQPQHF	TGTGCCAGCAGTTACATCTGGGATAATCAGCCCCAGCATTTT	-	-	TRBJ1-5	TRBV6-2/TRBV6-3
CASSGLARNEQFF	TGTGCCTCCTCCGGACTAGCGAGGAATGAGCAGTTCTTC	TRBD2	once	TRBJ2-1	TRBV25-1
CASSPTGLLRQFF	TGTGCCAGCAGCCCCACGGGATTGCTGCGGCAGTTCTTC	-	-	TRBJ2-1	TRBV7-8
CASSQEPDPTVF	TGTGCCAGCAGCCAAGAACCGGACCCCACTGTCTTC	-	-	TRBJ2-7	TRBV3-1
CASLKQGYGYTF	TGTGCCAGCCTCAAACAGGGTTATGGCTACACCTTC	-	-	TRBJ1-2	TRBV28
CASRRGTSINEQFF	TGTGCCAGCAGGCGCGGGACTAGCATCAATGAGCAGTTCTTC	TRBD2	-	TRBJ2-1	TRBV6-2/TRBV6-3
CSVWTGGFGYTF	TGCAGCGTCTGGACAGGGGGCTTTGGCTACACCTTC	TRBD1	-	TRBJ1-2	TRBV29-1
CASSLGQGDGYTF	TGTGCCAGCAGCCTGGGACAGGGGGATGGCTACACCTTC	TRBD1	-	TRBJ1-2	TRBV7-2
CASSYLTGYEQFF	TGTGCCAGCAGTTACCTGACAGGGTATGAGCAGTTCTTC	TRBD1	once	TRBJ2-1	TRBV7-8
CATSREPIVNTEAFF	TGTGCCACCAGCAGAGAACCGATTGTGAACACTGAAGCTTTCTTT	-	-	TRBJ1-1	TRBV15
CASSSTADTQYF	TGTGCCAGCAGTTCTACGGCAGATACGCAGTATTTT	-	few	TRBJ2-3	TRBV27
CAWSLDPYGYTF	TGTGCCTGGAGCTTGGATCCATATGGCTACACCTTC	-	-	TRBJ1-2	TRBV30
CASSLRPSGELYNEQFF	TGTGCCAGCAGCTTAAGGCCTAGCGGGGAGCTCTACAATGAGCAGTTCTTC	TRBD2	once	TRBJ2-1	TRBV7-3
CASSAAPLRGRDSNQPQHF	TGTGCCAGCAGTGCAGCCCCCTTGAGGGGGCGAGATAGCAATCAGCCCCAGCATTTT	TRBD1	-	TRBJ1-5	TRBV27
CASSLGVADALDEKLFF	TGCGCCAGCAGCTTGGGGGTGGCAGACGCCCTCGATGAAAAACTGTTTTTT	-	-	TRBJ1-4	TRBV5-1
CASRRGSTQYF	TGTGCCAGCAGAAGGGGGTCTACGCAGTATTTT	-	-	TRBJ2-3	TRBV27
CAWRLPGATDTQYF	TGTGCCTGGAGACTCCCGGGGGCCACAGATACGCAGTATTTT	-	-	TRBJ2-3	TRBV30
CASSYGSSYSNQPQHF	TGTGCCAGCAGTTACGGCAGTTCCTATAGCAATCAGCCCCAGCATTTT	-	once	TRBJ1-5	TRBV6-2/TRBV6-3
CASSPNRGFGAYEQYF	TGTGCCAGTAGTCCCAATCGGGGATTTGGGGCCTACGAGCAGTACTTC	-	-	TRBJ2-7	TRBV19
CASSQGLGDQPQHF	TGTGCCAGCAGCCAAGGGTTGGGGGATCAGCCCCAGCATTTT	-	-	TRBJ1-5	TRBV3-1
CSAGQPGQGDSGANVLTF	TGCAGTGCTGGTCAACCGGGACAGGGAGACTCTGGGGCCAACGTCCTGACTTTC	TRBD1	-	TRBJ2-6	TRBV20-1
CASSLPGSETQYF	TGTGCCAGCAGCTTGCCAGGGAGCGAGACCCAGTACTTC	-	few	TRBJ2-5	TRBV5-6
CASSDSLVTDTQYF	TGTGCCAGCAGCGACAGCCTAGTCACAGATACGCAGTATTTT	-	-	TRBJ2-3	TRBV28
CSVAVSGRGEQFF	TGCAGCGTTGCCGTCTCTGGACGTGGTGAGCAGTTCTTC	-	-	TRBJ2-1	TRBV29-1
CASSLSRQETQYF	TGTGCCAGCAGTTTATCCAGACAAGAGACCCAGTACTTC	-	-	TRBJ2-5	TRBV12-3/TRBV12-4
CASRDLGRNEQYF	TGTGCCAGCAGGGACTTGGGTAGGAACGAGCAGTACTTC	-	-	TRBJ2-7	TRBV27